A single sample is the source of the 23 T cell receptor beta chains below, sequenced in a study of T-cell memory formation after mild COVID-19. TCRdb analysed the 5' RACE reads with MiXCR anew, one entry per CDR3 protein. The sample records 110,000 to 150,000 distinct CDR3 sequences, less than 25% being singletons. The specimen was PBMCs or a T cell subset sorted from them (not recorded which). The receptors here all came from an adult woman who had mild COVID-19 (a few samples of this study predate the infection). Cell type and time point are not known.

The gene calls are TRBV5-4 and TRBJ2-3, with unresolved D. The CDR3 covers 12 residues. V lost 5 bases and J 4 bases, leaving 8 bases between the germline ends. Per the germline V gene, CDR1 is SGHNT and CDR2 is YYREEE (reference sequence). CDR3 DNA: TGTGCCAGCAGTATGGAGTCAGATACGCAGTATTTT. Translated: CASSMESDTQYF.

This clonotype has a handful of counts. The chain combines TRBV7-9 with TRBJ1-4; a weak D match, TRBD1 (5 bases). V gave up 1 base and J gave up 5 bases, with 11 bases separating them. The CDR3 is 15 residues long. Germline lookup yields CDR1 SEHNR and CDR2 FQNEAQ (reference sequence). The CDR3: CASSLGDSPNEKLFF. DNA for the CDR3: TGTGCCAGCAGCTTAGGAGACAGCCCGAATGAAAAACTGTTTTTT.

This clonotype was observed a handful of times. This chain connects TRBV25-1 to TRBJ2-5, with D unresolved. The V end lost 4 bases, the J end lost 4 bases, and 4 bases lay between the germline ends. The germline gives CDR1 MGHDK, CDR2 SYGVNS. The CDR3 spans 11 residues. As DNA, the CDR3 is TGTGCCAGCAGTGGGGGAGAGACCCAGTACTTC. This encodes CASSGGETQYF.

This clonotype was seen only a few times. The chain's CDR3 is CASSPGGPGNEQFF. In nucleotides, the CDR3 is TGTGCCAGCAGCCCGGGGGGGCCAGGCAATGAGCAGTTCTTC. The chain has TRBV3-1 and TRBJ2-1, with TRBD2 matching 8 bases. Germline CDR1 and CDR2: LGHDT and YNNKEL (reference sequence). V shed 4 bases, J shed 6 bases, and the junction held 5 bases outside the gene matches. The CDR3 extends over 14 amino acids.

The chain recombines TRBV12-3 or TRBV12-4 with TRBJ2-1; D may be TRBD1 (5 bases). This CDR3 spans 13 amino acids. V was pared by 7 bases and J by 10 bases, with 17 bases between. The CDR3 nucleotides read TGTGCCAGCACCCTCACGGACATGTCGGAGCAGTTCTTC. It encodes CASTLTDMSEQFF.

The V and J genes are TRBV9 and TRBJ2-7; possibly TRBD1 or TRBD2 for D (5 bases each). This CDR3 comprises 15 residues. CDR1 is SGDLS and CDR2 is YYNGEE in the germline V gene. The V end lost 2 bases, the J end lost 8 bases, and 20 bases lay between the germline ends. CDR3 nucleotides: TGTGCCAGCAGCGTCTCCGGGACCGCCCTTCCCCAGCAGTACTTC. The encoded protein is CASSVSGTALPQQYF.

CDR3 in DNA: TGTGCCAGCAGTGAAGAGGGACAGGGGAATGAGCAGTTCTTC. This translates into CASSEEGQGNEQFF. This chain uses TRBV2 with TRBJ2-1; the match to TRBD1 covers 10 bases. The CDR3 is 14 residues long. Trimming cost V 1 base and J 7 bases; bases outside gene matches: 1. Germline loops: CDR1 SNHLY, CDR2 FYNNEI.

A few counts support this clonotype. The CDR3 DNA sequence: TGTGCCAGCAGCGTAGGGGGTCGGGAGCTCAACAATGAGCAGTTCTTC. Translating it yields CASSVGGRELNNEQFF. The chain has TRBV9 and TRBJ2-1; D possibly corresponds to TRBD2 (6 bases). Trimming cost V 0 bases and J 5 bases, with 15 bases left between them. The CDR3 is 16 residues long. Germline assignment: CDR1 SGDLS and CDR2 YYNGEE.

The gene calls are TRBV10-3 and TRBJ2-3; D remains ambiguous. This CDR3 spans 11 amino acids. The germline V gene has CDR1 ENHRY and CDR2 SYGVKD. V shed 3 bases and J shed 6 bases, with 4 bases lying between them. CDR3 sequence (DNA): TGTGCCATCAGTGACAGGGATACGCAGTATTTT. Protein product: CAISDRDTQYF.

The CDR3 here is CASSLQGLARSHNEQFF. The CDR3 nucleotides are TGTGCCAGCAGCTTACAGGGACTAGCGAGATCCCACAATGAGCAGTTCTTC. The chain employs TRBV7-3 and TRBJ2-1; 10 bases are a match to TRBD2. Looked up from germline, CDR1 is SGHTA and CDR2 is FQGTGA. After removal of 2 bases from V and 5 bases from J, the junction contained 9 bases not matched to a gene. The CDR3 consists of 17 residues.

The chain uses TRBV5-1 and TRBJ1-1; maybe TRBD1 (5 bases). This CDR3 spans 14 amino acids. Germline V CDR1 and CDR2: SGHRS, YFSETQ. The V end lost 0 bases, the J end lost 3 bases, and 9 bases lay between the germline ends. The CDR3 sequence is CASSLGLGDTEAFF. DNA for the CDR3: TGCGCCAGCAGCTTGGGTCTAGGGGACACTGAAGCTTTCTTT.

The chain joins TRBV24-1 to TRBJ1-5; D not certain. Between the trimmed V and J ends, which lost 2 bases and 4 bases, there was a span of 8 bases. CDR1 KGHDR and CDR2 SFDVKD come from the germline V gene. There are 14 residues in the CDR3. CDR3 nucleotides: TGTGCCACCAGTGATTGGACCTCTAATCAGCCCCAGCATTTT. Amino acid sequence: CATSDWTSNQPQHF.

This chain joins TRBV4-3 and TRBJ2-1; a weak D match, TRBD2 (6 bases). Between the trimmed V and J ends, which lost 0 bases and 3 bases, there was a span of 9 bases. The CDR3 has 15 amino acids. Germline CDR1 LGHNA, CDR2 YSLEER. The CDR3 is CASSQDGTLYNEQFF. For the CDR3, the DNA is TGCGCCAGCAGCCAAGATGGGACTCTCTACAATGAGCAGTTCTTC.

The sample holds a few counts of this clonotype. The chain links TRBV5-1 to TRBJ2-7; TRBD1 agrees at 7 bases. This CDR3 has 13 residues. Germline V lookup: CDR1 SGHRS, CDR2 YFSETQ. V dropped 0 bases and J dropped 5; count of bases not matched to a gene: 2. The CDR3 protein is CASSLEGGNEQYF. The CDR3 DNA is TGCGCCAGCAGCTTGGAAGGGGGCAACGAGCAGTACTTC.

V usage is TRBV3-1 and J usage is TRBJ2-7; 10 bases are shared with TRBD2. Germline V gene data show CDR1 as LGHDT and CDR2 as YNNKEL (reference sequence). V was pared by 3 bases and J by 3 bases, with 11 bases of the junction left unmatched. The CDR3 is made up of 17 amino acids. The CDR3 DNA follows: TGTGCCAGCAGCCACTACCTAGCGGGAGACGGCAACTACGAGCAGTACTTC. It specifies CASSHYLAGDGNYEQYF.

The V call is TRBV11-2, the J call TRBJ2-7, with a weak D call TRBD1 (5 bases). The CDR3 spans 14 residues. V was shortened by 2 bases and J by 2 bases, with 10 bases between the two germline ends. Germline CDR1 reads SGHAT; CDR2 reads FQNNGV. This CDR3 is CASSLPDKTYEQYF. The CDR3 nucleotides read TGTGCCAGCAGCTTACCGGACAAGACCTACGAGCAGTACTTC.

The chain uses TRBV29-1 and TRBJ2-5, with 10 bases lining up with TRBD1. The CDR3 consists of 12 residues. V shed 6 bases and J 7 bases; nucleotides not matched to a gene: 5. Per the germline V gene, CDR1 is SQVTM and CDR2 is ANQGSEA. The DNA of the CDR3 is TGCAGCGTCGGGACAGGGGCTGGGACCCAGTACTTC. Translation: CSVGTGAGTQYF.

The V call is TRBV12-3 or TRBV12-4, the J call TRBJ2-4; D might be TRBD1 (6 bases). This CDR3 region has 14 residues. Trimming took 5 bases from V and 0 from J, leaving 8 bases between them. CDR3 protein: CASSRTVAKNIQYF. CDR3 coding DNA: TGTGCCAGCAGTCGGACAGTAGCCAAAAACATTCAGTACTTC.

This clonotype occurred a few times. The chain combines TRBV15 with TRBJ2-2, with D perhaps matching TRBD2 (5 bases). V was cut by 6 bases and J by 1 base, with 15 bases left in between. CDR1 and CDR2 from the germline V gene are LNHNV and YYDKDF (reference sequence). This CDR3 is built from 16 residues. CDR3 sequence (DNA): TGTGCCACCAGTGGACCCGGGAAGGTGAACACCGGGGAGCTGTTTTTT. Protein: CATSGPGKVNTGELFF.

This clonotype has at least ten counts. The chain has TRBV6-1 and TRBJ2-1; TRBD1 is a possible D gene (5 bases). The CDR3 is 13 amino acids. Germline V CDR1 and CDR2: MNHNS, SASEGT. Trimming stripped 6 bases from V and 7 bases from J, with 13 bases between. CDR3 DNA: TGTGCCAGCAGCTATGTAGGGGAAAATGAGCAGTTCTTC. Encoded protein: CASSYVGENEQFF.

Many counts were recorded for this clonotype. V usage is TRBV12-3 or TRBV12-4 and J usage is TRBJ1-5, with D possibly TRBD1 on 5 matching bases. The V end was cut by 3 bases, the J end by 3 bases, with 15 bases between. This CDR3 has 16 residues. The CDR3 here is CASSFPPAGTNQPQHF. The CDR3 coding sequence is TGTGCCAGCAGTTTCCCCCCCGCAGGGACCAATCAGCCCCAGCATTTT.

The gene calls are TRBV7-9 and TRBJ1-2, with unresolved D. The CDR3 contains 14 residues. Trimming left V 5 bases short and J 4 bases short, with 14 bases between. The germline V gene has CDR1 SEHNR and CDR2 FQNEAQ (reference sequence). The CDR3 is CASSPEGSLYGYTF. CDR3 sequence (DNA): TGTGCCAGCAGCCCCGAGGGTTCTCTCTATGGCTACACCTTC.

This clonotype was detected a few times. The chain recombines TRBV20-1 with TRBJ1-2; D might be TRBD1 (5 bases). The length of the CDR3 is 11 residues. Germline V CDR1 and CDR2: DFQATT, SNEGSKA (reference sequence). V gave up 7 bases and J gave up 10 bases, with 16 bases separating them. The CDR3 DNA reads as TGCAGTGTCCGGGGCCTCCGGACCTACACCTTC. Translation: CSVRGLRTYTF.